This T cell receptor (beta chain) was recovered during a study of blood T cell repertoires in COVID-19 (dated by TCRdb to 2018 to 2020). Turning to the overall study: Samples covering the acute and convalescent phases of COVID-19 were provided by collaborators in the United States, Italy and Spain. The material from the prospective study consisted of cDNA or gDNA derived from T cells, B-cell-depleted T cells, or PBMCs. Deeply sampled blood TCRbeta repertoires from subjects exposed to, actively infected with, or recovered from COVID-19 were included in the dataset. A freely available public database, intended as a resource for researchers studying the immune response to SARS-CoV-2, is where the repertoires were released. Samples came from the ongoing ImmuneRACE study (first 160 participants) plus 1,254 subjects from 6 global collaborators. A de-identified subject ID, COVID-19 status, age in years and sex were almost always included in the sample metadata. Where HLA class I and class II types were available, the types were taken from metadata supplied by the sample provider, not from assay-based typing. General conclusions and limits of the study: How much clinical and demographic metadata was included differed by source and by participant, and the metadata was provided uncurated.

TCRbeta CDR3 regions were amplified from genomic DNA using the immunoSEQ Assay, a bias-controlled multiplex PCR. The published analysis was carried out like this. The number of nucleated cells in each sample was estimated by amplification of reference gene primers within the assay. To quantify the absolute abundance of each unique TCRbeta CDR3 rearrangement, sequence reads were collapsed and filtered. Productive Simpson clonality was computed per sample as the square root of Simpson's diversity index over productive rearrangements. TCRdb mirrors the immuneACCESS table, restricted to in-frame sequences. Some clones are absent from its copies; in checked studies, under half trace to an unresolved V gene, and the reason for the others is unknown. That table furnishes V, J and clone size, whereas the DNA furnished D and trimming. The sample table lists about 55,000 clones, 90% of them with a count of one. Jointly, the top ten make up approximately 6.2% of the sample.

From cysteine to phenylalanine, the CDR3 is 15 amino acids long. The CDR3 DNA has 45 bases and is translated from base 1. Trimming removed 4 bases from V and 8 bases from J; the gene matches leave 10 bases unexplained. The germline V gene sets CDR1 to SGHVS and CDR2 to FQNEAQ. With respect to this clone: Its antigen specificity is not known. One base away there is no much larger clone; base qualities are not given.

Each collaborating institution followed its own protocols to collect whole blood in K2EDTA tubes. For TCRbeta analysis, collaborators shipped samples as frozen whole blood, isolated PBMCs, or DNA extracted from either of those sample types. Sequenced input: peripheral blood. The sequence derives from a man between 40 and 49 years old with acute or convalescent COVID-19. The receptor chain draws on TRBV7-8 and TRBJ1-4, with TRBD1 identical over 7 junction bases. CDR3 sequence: CASSSATGSGEKLFF. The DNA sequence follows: TGTGCCAGCAGCTCAGCGACAGGGAGCGGAGAAAAACTGTTTTTT.